Listed here are 30 T cell receptor beta chains from one sample, sequenced in a study of ipilimumab plus nivolumab after autologous stem cell transplantation (dated by TCRdb to the early 2020s). The receptor library was made with the immunoSEQ multiplex PCR assay. TCRdb re-hosts the immuneACCESS table, in-frame sequences only. Its copies lack some clones; in the studies checked, an unresolved V gene accounts for under half of them, and the cause for the rest is not known. Recorded for this sample are over 8,500 clones; about two thirds of them occurred a single time. The ten largest account for about a sixth of the sample. The starting material was PBMCs, obtained in a trial of ipilimumab plus nivolumab as post-transplant consolidation. The receptors here all came from a female donor with multiple myeloma.

In the case of this clone: This could be a read error, since a much larger clone is one nucleotide away. At the DNA level, this CDR3 is encoded by other sequences in the same sample as well. The V and J genes are TRBV6-6 and TRBJ1-1, with a possible D match to TRBD1 (5 bases). The CDR3 loop spans 12 amino acids. V dropped 2 bases and J dropped 5 bases, with 6 bases sitting between them. In germline, CDR1 is MNHNY, CDR2 SVGAGI (reference sequence). The CDR3, as DNA: TGTGCCAGCAGTTACGGGGGGACTGAAGCTTTCTTT. As protein: CASSYGGTEAFF.

V gene TRBV2 combines with J gene TRBJ1-5; D is unclear. Germline values: CDR1 SNHLY, CDR2 FYNNEI. This CDR3 contains 15 residues. V was pared by 7 bases and J by 2 bases, with 15 bases between. CDR3 sequence: CASKISPGGNQPQHF. For the CDR3, the DNA is TGTGCCAGCAAGATTAGCCCCGGCGGCAATCAGCCCCAGCATTTT.

The V gene is TRBV28, the J gene TRBJ1-3, with TRBD1 identical over 7 bases. Unmatched junction bases numbered 8, after V lost 6 bases and J lost 0 bases. Looked up from germline, CDR1 is MDHEN and CDR2 is SYDVKM. This CDR3 has 16 amino acids. The CDR3 DNA is TGTGCCAGCAGGGAGGCGGGACAGATCTCTGGAAACACCATATATTTT. Protein product: CASREAGQISGNTIYF.

The chain joins TRBV9 to TRBJ2-3, with 13 bases fitting TRBD2. V was clipped by 3 bases and J by 2 bases; unmatched bases: 3. The CDR3 is 16 residues long. Germline V gene lookup returns CDR1 SGDLS and CDR2 YYNGEE. CDR3 DNA sequence: TGTGCCAGCAGCGGGGGACTAGCGGGGATCACAGATACGCAGTATTTT. Translated, it gives CASSGGLAGITDTQYF.

The chain has TRBV27 and TRBJ2-3; TRBD2 matches at 9 bases. The CDR3 loop spans 17 amino acids. The ends lost 8 bases at V and 0 bases at J; junction bases unmatched: 12. CDR1 and CDR2 (germline): MNHEY, SMNVEV (reference sequence). CDR3 in DNA: TGTGCCAGCTCGACCCGACTAGCGGAGTTAAGCACAGATACGCAGTATTTT. Translating it yields CASSTRLAELSTDTQYF.

The chain carries TRBV28 and TRBJ2-3, with no clear D. Germline CDR1 and CDR2: MDHEN and SYDVKM. V dropped 4 bases and J dropped 0 bases, with 14 bases sitting between them. The CDR3 is made up of 16 amino acids. CDR3 coding DNA: TGTGCCAGCAGTTCTTACATTGACCTTAGCACAGATACGCAGTATTTT. As protein: CASSSYIDLSTDTQYF.

This clone was found a few times. The chain joins TRBV7-9 to TRBJ2-1, with TRBD1 as a possible D gene (5 bases). This CDR3 spans 16 amino acids. Per the germline V gene, CDR1 is SEHNR and CDR2 is FQNEAQ (reference sequence). V was clipped by 5 bases and J by 0 bases, with 14 bases between them. DNA of the CDR3: TGTGCCAGCAGCCGGACACCCTTACGCTCCTACAATGAGCAGTTCTTC. Its translation: CASSRTPLRSYNEQFF.

This chain links TRBV6-1 with TRBJ1-5; no definite D call. Deletions cut 3 bases from V and 0 bases from J, with 12 bases between. The CDR3 is 16 residues long. CDR1 is MNHNS and CDR2 is SASEGT in the germline V gene. Here the CDR3 reads CASSDLAGYSNQPQHF. The CDR3 nucleotides read TGTGCCAGCAGTGACCTAGCTGGGTATAGCAATCAGCCCCAGCATTTT.

The chain uses TRBV19 and TRBJ1-1; no definite D call. In germline, CDR1 is LNHDA, CDR2 SQIVND (reference sequence). This CDR3 has 13 residues. Trimming removed 5 bases at V and 0 bases at J, with 7 bases between. The CDR3 protein is CASSLTVNTEAFF. Written as DNA, the CDR3 is TGTGCCAGTAGTCTAACAGTGAACACTGAAGCTTTCTTT. The full variable domain, in which reference TRBV19 and TRBJ1-1 provide the parts outside the CDR3, is DGGITQSPKYLFRKEGQNVTLSCEQNLNHDAMYWYRQDPGQGLRLIYYSQIVNDFQKGDIAEGYSVSREKKESFPLTVTSAQKNPTAFYLCASSLTVNTEAFFGQGTRLTVV.

The rearrangement joins TRBV6-5 to TRBJ2-7; no clear D. Trimming shortened V by 2 bases and J by 0 bases, and 8 bases separated the two germline ends. Germline CDR1 MNHEY, CDR2 SVGAGI. The CDR3 has 14 amino acids. This CDR3 reads CASSYRVSSYEQYF. CDR3 DNA: TGTGCCAGCAGTTACAGGGTCAGCTCCTACGAGCAGTACTTC.

The chain couples TRBV7-2 to TRBJ1-5; possibly TRBD1 for D (5 bases). With 4 bases removed from V and 7 bases from J, the gap between germline ends came to 11 bases. From germline, CDR1 is SGHTA and CDR2 FQGNSA. The CDR3 is made up of 13 amino acids. Here the CDR3 reads CASSSGQGQPQHF. The CDR3 DNA reads as TGTGCCAGCAGCTCGGGGCAGGGACAGCCCCAGCATTTT. Together with reference TRBV7-2 and TRBJ1-5, the CDR3 gives the full variable domain: GAGVSQSPSNKVTEKGKDVELRCDPISGHTALYWYRQSLGQGLEFLIYFQGNSAPDKSGLPSDRFSAERTGGSVSTLTIQRTQQEDSAVYLCASSSGQGQPQHFGDGTRLSIL.

The chain combines TRBV14 with TRBJ2-2; no reliable D call. Trimming removed 1 base at V and 6 bases at J, with 9 bases between. Per the germline V gene, CDR1 is SGHDN and CDR2 is FVKESK. The CDR3 runs to 14 residues. The CDR3 reads CASSQVRVPGELFF. The CDR3 DNA reads TGTGCCAGCAGCCAAGTTAGGGTCCCCGGGGAGCTGTTTTTT.

The V gene is TRBV6-5, the J gene TRBJ2-1; possibly TRBD2 for D (6 bases). Germline CDR1 reads MNHEY; CDR2 reads SVGAGI. This CDR3 is 15 amino acids long. The germline V and J ends were trimmed by 6 bases and 0 bases, with 12 bases remaining between them. The CDR3 DNA follows: TGTGCCAGCAGATTGGGGGGTAGCTCCTACAATGAGCAGTTCTTC. Protein product: CASRLGGSSYNEQFF.

V is TRBV4-2 and J is TRBJ1-1; D unclear. Trimming cost V 6 bases and J 3 bases, with 11 bases left between them. The germline V gene encodes CDR1 LGHNA and CDR2 YNFKEQ. The CDR3 covers 13 residues. The CDR3: CASSSQDDTEAFF. CDR3 sequence (DNA): TGTGCCAGCAGTAGCCAGGACGACACTGAAGCTTTCTTT.

The rearrangement uses TRBV28 and TRBJ2-5; 7 bases line up with TRBD1. TRBJ2-7 matches the DNA end more closely, so the J call is doubtful. Germline lookup yields CDR1 MDHEN and CDR2 SYDVKM. This CDR3 contains 12 residues. The CDR3 DNA sequence: TGTGCCAGCCAGACAGGGACCGACGAGCAGTACTTC. Protein sequence: CASQTGTDEQYF.

This clone is medium-sized by share. The chain links TRBV7-2 to TRBJ2-7, with TRBD2 matching over 8 bases. The ends lost 5 bases at V and 6 bases at J; junction bases unmatched: 9. Germline V gene data show CDR1 as SGHTA and CDR2 as FQGNSA. CDR3 length: 14 amino acids. CDR3 sequence reads: CASSTGTSLFEQYF. The CDR3 coding sequence is TGTGCCAGCAGCACCGGGACTAGTCTGTTCGAGCAGTACTTC.

CDR3 DNA: TGTGCCAGTAGTACCGAAGGGACACTAGCGGGGGTCTACAATGAGCAGTTCTTC. Translating gives CASSTEGTLAGVYNEQFF. The genes are TRBV19 and TRBJ2-1; 11 bases match TRBD2. Trimming removed 4 bases from V and 3 bases from J; junction bases left unmatched: 11. The germline CDR1 and CDR2 sequences are LNHDA and SQIVND (reference sequence). This CDR3 is 18 amino acids long. Looking up the rest from reference TRBV19 and TRBJ2-1 gives the full variable domain: DGGITQSPKYLFRKEGQNVTLSCEQNLNHDAMYWYRQDPGQGLRLIYYSQIVNDFQKGDIAEGYSVSREKKESFPLTVTSAQKNPTAFYLCASSTEGTLAGVYNEQFFGPGTRLTVL.

This CDR3 reads CASSLSNRGQGEKLFF. The CDR3 DNA reads as TGTGCCAGCAGCTTGTCGAACAGGGGGCAAGGTGAAAAACTGTTTTTT. V and J are TRBV7-9 and TRBJ1-4, with TRBD1 matching 9 bases. The J segment lost 7 bases and the V segment lost 3 bases, leaving 9 bases of the junction unmatched. The V gene's germline CDR1 is SEHNR and CDR2 FQNEAQ (reference sequence). The CDR3 loop spans 16 amino acids.

The chain combines TRBV29-1 with TRBJ1-5, with D perhaps matching TRBD1 (5 bases). Trimming took 4 bases from V and 1 from J, leaving 5 bases between them. CDR1 and CDR2 (germline): SQVTM, ANQGSEA. The CDR3 extends over 12 amino acids. The CDR3 DNA is TGCAGCGTTGGGGGGAGCAATCAGCCCCAGCATTTT. As protein: CSVGGSNQPQHF.

V is TRBV6-5 and J is TRBJ2-2; D gene unclear. Germline lookup yields CDR1 MNHEY and CDR2 SVGAGI. This CDR3 spans 15 amino acids. V was clipped by 4 bases and J by 1 base, with 10 bases between them. CDR3 nucleotides: TGTGCCAGCAGTTCAGTGGCAGGGAACACCGGGGAGCTGTTTTTT. This codes for CASSSVAGNTGELFF.

The J gene is TRBJ2-1, the V gene TRBV7-3; TRBD1 agrees at 7 bases. V lost 5 bases, J lost 6 bases, and 10 bases stayed unmatched. The CDR3 contains 15 residues. Germline CDR1 reads SGHTA; CDR2 reads FQGTGA. Written as DNA, the CDR3 is TGTGCCAGCAGCCTCCCAGGGGGAACAATCAATGAGCAGTTCTTC. It encodes CASSLPGGTINEQFF.

This chain links TRBV6-1 with TRBJ1-1, with TRBD1 matching over 10 bases. The germline V gene encodes CDR1 MNHNS and CDR2 SASEGT. CDR3 length: 15 amino acids. V lost 6 bases, J lost 0 bases, and 4 bases stayed unmatched. The CDR3 nucleotides read TGTGCCAGCAGGATGGGACAGGGGTTGAACACTGAAGCTTTCTTT. Protein product: CASRMGQGLNTEAFF.

In this sample, this clone is medium-sized (0.01 to 0.1%). This chain uses TRBV11-3 with TRBJ2-2; TRBD1 is a possible D gene (6 bases). CDR1 is SGHNT, CDR2 YENEEA, per germline. V dropped 4 bases and J dropped 2 bases, with 11 bases sitting between them. This CDR3 comprises 15 residues. For the CDR3, the DNA is TGTGCCAGCAGCTCCTACAGGGAAAACACCGGGGAGCTGTTTTTT. This codes for CASSSYRENTGELFF.

This chain connects TRBV6-5 to TRBJ2-4, with TRBD2 matching over 8 bases. The V gene end was trimmed by 0 bases and the J gene end by 1 base; junction bases not matched to a gene: 2. This CDR3 is built from 16 residues. CDR1 and CDR2 from the germline V gene are MNHEY and SVGAGI. The CDR3 sequence is CASSYSRGGAKNIQYF. The CDR3 nucleotides are TGTGCCAGCAGTTACTCTCGGGGGGGGGCCAAAAACATTCAGTACTTC.

CDR3 bases: TGCGCCAGCAGCCGGATCGCTGGCGACGGGGAGCTGTTTTTT. Translating gives CASSRIAGDGELFF. The chain is built from TRBV4-3 and TRBJ2-2; the D is unclear. The germline V and J ends were trimmed by 4 bases and 7 bases, with 13 bases remaining between them. The CDR3 loop spans 14 amino acids. Germline V gene sequence: CDR1 LGHNA, CDR2 YSLEER.

CDR3 region: CASRRGGGQETQYF. CDR3 sequence (DNA): TGTGCCAGCAGGCGGGGAGGGGGGCAAGAGACCCAGTACTTC. The rearrangement uses TRBV7-2 and TRBJ2-5; perhaps TRBD2 as D (7 bases). The germline V and J ends were trimmed by 6 bases and 2 bases, with 13 bases remaining between them. This CDR3 has 14 residues. Germline loops: CDR1 SGHTA, CDR2 FQGNSA. Looking up the rest from reference TRBV7-2 and TRBJ2-5 gives the full variable domain: GAGVSQSPSNKVTEKGKDVELRCDPISGHTALYWYRQSLGQGLEFLIYFQGNSAPDKSGLPSDRFSAERTGGSVSTLTIQRTQQEDSAVYLCASRRGGGQETQYFGPGTRLLVL.

This rearrangement joins TRBV11-2 to TRBJ1-1, with TRBD1 as a possible D gene (5 bases). Trimming pared 1 base from V and 1 base from J, leaving 7 bases between. This CDR3 is built from 14 residues. Germline V gene lookup returns CDR1 SGHAT and CDR2 FQNNGV. As DNA, the CDR3 is TGTGCCAGCAGCTTAGGGGGGGAGAACACTGAAGCTTTCTTT. Protein: CASSLGGENTEAFF.

The chain employs TRBV19 and TRBJ1-5; no clear D gene. Trimming left V 2 bases short and J 4 bases short, with 12 bases between. Per germline, CDR1 LNHDA and CDR2 SQIVND (reference sequence). CDR3 size: 15 residues. CDR3 bases: TGTGCCAGTAGTATATCCCCACAACCGAATCAGCCCCAGCATTTT. Translation gives CASSISPQPNQPQHF.

Relative to its sample, this clone is medium-sized. The CDR3 sequence is CASSPSAVQGNQPQHF. CDR3 in DNA: TGTGCCAGTAGCCCCTCGGCGGTTCAGGGCAATCAGCCCCAGCATTTT. The gene calls are TRBV19 and TRBJ1-5; D unclear. This CDR3 is built from 16 residues. V lost 6 bases and J lost 2, with 17 bases in between. Germline lookup yields CDR1 LNHDA and CDR2 SQIVND (reference sequence). The complete variable domain, with remaining parts taken from reference TRBV19 and TRBJ1-5, reads DGGITQSPKYLFRKEGQNVTLSCEQNLNHDAMYWYRQDPGQGLRLIYYSQIVNDFQKGDIAEGYSVSREKKESFPLTVTSAQKNPTAFYLCASSPSAVQGNQPQHFGDGTRLSIL.

The gene calls are TRBV9 and TRBJ2-1; TRBD2 matches at 13 bases. V dropped 0 bases and J dropped 9; count of bases not matched to a gene: 3. The CDR3 consists of 15 residues. Germline V gene lookup returns CDR1 SGDLS and CDR2 YYNGEE. CDR3 coding DNA: TGTGCCAGCAGCGTAGCGGGACTAGCGGGAAGTGAGCAGTTCTTC. This translates into CASSVAGLAGSEQFF. The full variable domain, completed using reference TRBV9 and TRBJ2-1, is DSGVTQTPKHLITATGQRVTLRCSPRSGDLSVYWYQQSLDQGLQFLIQYYNGEERAKGNILERFSAQQFPDLHSELNLSSLELGDSALYFCASSVAGLAGSEQFFGPGTRLTVL.